The 5 T cell receptor beta chains below come from one sample, sequenced in a study of CD8+ T cells in alopecia areata (dated by TCRdb to the late 2010s). Receptor libraries were prepared by the immunoSEQ multiplex PCR assay. RNA was extracted from all samples and reverse transcribed into cDNA as template for TCR sequencing. In its TCRdb copy, this immuneACCESS table keeps in-frame sequences only and misses some clones. Where compared with another copy, unresolved V genes explain less than half of these, and the others have no known cause. The sample records about 120,000 clones, none occurring a single time. The top ten hold 15% to 20% of the sample. Sequences were obtained from lesional skin. The receptors were sampled from a C3H/HeJ mouse with alopecia areata. The MHC haplotype for this mouse line is H2-k.

Points on this clone: Mouse germline and gene names are used. The read terminates 4 residues ahead of where the CDR3 ends, so the germline J gene completes it. The genes are TRBV13-1 and TRBJ1-4, with TRBD1 matching over 7 bases. Germline V gene data show CDR1 as NSHNY and CDR2 as SYGAGN. V lost 3 bases and J lost 6; bases outside the gene matches: 5. CDR3 length equals 14 residues. The CDR3 loop reads CASSAGGSDERLFF. The covered CDR3 bases are TGTGCCAGCAGTGCAGGGGGGTCCGACGAA.

Regarding this clone: Gene labels here are mouse ones. The sequenced CDR3 bases are TGCACCTGCAGTGGTGACAGATCAAACACA. Amino acids: CTCSGDRSNT. The whole CDR3 is CTCSGDRSNTEVFF. The chain recombines TRBV1 with TRBJ1-1; D perhaps matches TRBD1 (5 bases). From the germline J gene comes the end of the CDR3, since the read stops 4 residues before it. Trimming removed 4 bases at V and 0 bases at J, with 9 bases between. The CDR3 sequence is 14 residues long. Germline V lookup: CDR1 NSQYPW, CDR2 LRSPGD (reference sequence).

This clone has more than one count but fewer than ten. Gene names and germline match the mouse. The sequenced fragment ends 4 residues before the CDR3 boundary, so the rest is inferred from the germline J gene. The chain couples TRBV3 to TRBJ2-1, with TRBD2 identical over 8 bases. Germline CDR1 SNHLY, CDR2 FYNGKV (reference sequence). V shed 1 base, J shed 4 bases, and the junction held 0 bases outside the gene matches. The CDR3 spans 14 residues. Partial CDR3 DNA: TGTGCCAGCAGCTTAGGACTGGGGTATGCT. Protein product: CASSLGLGYA. The entire CDR3 sequence reads CASSLGLGYAEQFF.

In regard to this clone: The genes and germline here are from mouse. The read finishes 4 residues shy of the CDR3 end, and the germline J gene is used to complete it. The chain has TRBV1 and TRBJ1-4, with D possibly matching TRBD1 (6 bases). Germline-derived CDR1 and CDR2 are NSQYPW and LRSPGD (reference sequence). The length of the CDR3 is 17 residues. The V end was cut by 3 bases, the J end by 0 bases, with 14 bases between. The DNA read from the CDR3 is TGCACCTGCAGTGCGCCTCCGGGACAATTTTCCAACGAA. As protein: CTCSAPPGQFSNE. The full CDR3 protein is CTCSAPPGQFSNERLFF.

This clone was counted at least ten times. Each gene name is a mouse one. The DNA read from the CDR3 is TGTGCCAGCAGTGGAAAAGGGGCAAACTCC. Its translation is CASSGKGANS. The full-length CDR3 reads as CASSGKGANSDYTF. The chain couples TRBV13-3 to TRBJ1-2, with a tentative D call TRBD1 (5 bases). The sequence runs out 4 residues before the end of the CDR3; the remainder is reconstructed from the germline J gene. The germline gives CDR1 NNHDY, CDR2 SYVADS. Trimming stripped 3 bases from V and 0 bases from J, with 9 bases between. The CDR3 spans 14 residues.